This T cell receptor (beta chain) was obtained from a study of T-cell reconstitution after alpha-beta-depleted transplantation in children. J lost 7 bases, V lost 0 bases, and 12 bases had no gene match. CDR3 length: 17 residues. Germline CDR1 KGHSH, CDR2 LQKENI. Unique molecular identifiers were incorporated when the TCRbeta library was constructed. TCRdb reprocessed the PCR reads via MiXCR and lists one record per CDR3 protein. The data contain some 440,000 distinct CDR3 sequences, 16% of them singletons. The sample here was PBMCs, mostly from graft donor cells, taken 360 days after TCRalphabeta/CD19-depleted stem cell transplant. This chain joins TRBV18 and TRBJ2-3; 8 bases align to TRBD1. This sequence originates from a boy under three years old who had a stem cell transplant for Wiskott-Aldrich syndrome, so the T cells may come from the graft donor. The DNA for the CDR3 is TGTGCCAGCTCACCACCATCGGCAAGGACAGGGTACAATACGCAGTATTTT. It encodes CASSPPSARTGYNTQYF. Full variable domain (missing parts from reference TRBV18 and TRBJ2-3): NAGVMQNPRHLVRRRGQEARLRCSPMKGHSHVYWYRQLPEEGLKFMVYLQKENIIDESGMPKERFSAEFPKEGPSILRIQQVVRGDSAAYFCASSPPSARTGYNTQYFGPGTRLTVL.